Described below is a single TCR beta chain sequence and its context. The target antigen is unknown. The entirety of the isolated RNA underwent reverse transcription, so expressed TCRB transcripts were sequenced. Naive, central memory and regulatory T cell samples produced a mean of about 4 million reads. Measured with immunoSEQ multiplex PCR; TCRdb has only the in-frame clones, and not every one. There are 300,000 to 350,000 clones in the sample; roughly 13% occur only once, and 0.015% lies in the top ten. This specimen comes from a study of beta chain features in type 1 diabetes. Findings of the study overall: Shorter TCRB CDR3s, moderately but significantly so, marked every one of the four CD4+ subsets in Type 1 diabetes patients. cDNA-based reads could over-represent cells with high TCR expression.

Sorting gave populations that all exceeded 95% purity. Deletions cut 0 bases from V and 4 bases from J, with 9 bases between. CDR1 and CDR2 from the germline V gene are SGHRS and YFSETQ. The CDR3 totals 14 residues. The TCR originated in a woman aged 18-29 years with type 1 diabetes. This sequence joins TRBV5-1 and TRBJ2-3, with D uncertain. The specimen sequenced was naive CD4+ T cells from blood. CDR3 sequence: CASSLDPTADTQYF. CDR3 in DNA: TGCGCCAGCAGCTTGGACCCAACTGCAGATACGCAGTATTTT. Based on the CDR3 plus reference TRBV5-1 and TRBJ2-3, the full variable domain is KAGVTQTPRYLIKTRGQQVTLSCSPISGHRSVSWYQQTPGQGLQFLFEYFSETQRNKGNFPGRFSGRQFSNSRSEMNVSTLELGDSALYLCASSLDPTADTQYFGPGTRLTVL.